This TCR beta chain comes out of a study of T-cell reconstitution after alpha-beta-depleted transplantation in children. This clonotype was seen ten or more times. Molecular barcoding with unique molecular identifiers was used for the TCRbeta library. TCRdb re-called the PCR reads with MiXCR, one entry per CDR3 protein. The sample carries about 420,000 distinct CDR3 sequences, under 13% recorded once. This CDR3 is built from 16 residues. V shed 0 bases and J shed 5 bases, with 17 bases lying between them. CDR1 LGHNA and CDR2 YSLEER come from the germline V gene. Material: PBMCs from the stem cell graft donor, obtained from the stem cell graft. This chain uses TRBV4-3 with TRBJ2-7, with D perhaps matching TRBD1 (6 bases). This clonotype was obtained from a human donor who donated a stem cell graft to a child with acute myeloid leukemia. The CDR3 sequence: CASSQDRAGRGHEQYF. The CDR3 DNA reads TGCGCCAGCAGCCAAGATAGAGCAGGCAGGGGCCACGAGCAGTACTTC.